This T cell receptor (beta chain) was documented in a study of OX40 agonist ivuxolimab in advanced cancers. Study context: Cancers in dose escalation were hepatocellular, melanoma, renal cell and head and neck.

The CDR3 is made up of 15 amino acids. CDR1 is SGHKS, CDR2 YYEKEE, per germline (reference sequence). Trimming removed 4 bases at V and 2 bases at J, with 16 bases between. Broader study findings: At 0.1-3.0 mg/kg, partial responders had clonal expansion among the lowest observed. Not determined was the antigen specificity of the expanded peripheral T cells.

A word on this clone: The antigen remains undetermined.

Method: immunoSEQ multiplex PCR; TCRdb's copy keeps in-frame clones and lacks some. Seen here are about 95,000 clones, more than 85% observed once, and the top ten hold 2.6%. The specimen was CD4+ or CD8+ T cells sorted from blood, collected in a trial of the OX40 agonist ivuxolimab. The V call is TRBV5-5, the J call TRBJ2-7; D perhaps matches TRBD1 (6 bases). This sequence was found in an adult with an advanced solid tumor such as melanoma, head and neck, liver or kidney cancer. CDR3: CASSLYWDKPYEQYF. The CDR3 DNA reads as TGTGCCAGCAGCCTCTACTGGGACAAGCCCTACGAGCAGTACTTC.